The 25 T cell receptor beta chains listed next were all sequenced from one sample in a study of cytomegalovirus exposure and HLA in healthy donors. Vbeta (60) and Jbeta (13) primers were used in the PCR. Data came from immunoSEQ multiplex PCR; TCRdb stores just in-frame clones and leaves some out. The sample shows under 150,000 clones, over 70% of them seen only once. Material for sequencing was PBMCs. Receptors originate from a male donor in good health and CMV-seronegative.

The table lists this clone with a count of one. This sequence joins TRBV30 and TRBJ2-2; 8 bases line up with TRBD2. The germline CDR1 and CDR2 sequences are GTSNPN and SVGIG (reference sequence). CDR3 length: 14 residues. V gave up 5 bases and J gave up 8 bases; unmatched junction bases: 10. The chain's CDR3 is CAWSSGLGGGELFF. For the CDR3, the DNA is TGTGCCTGGTCATCGGGACTAGGAGGGGGGGAGCTGTTTTTT.

This clone was found a few times. One end of the junction does not line up with germline, which may come from a read error. J is TRBJ1-2 and V is TRBV6-5; 7 bases map to TRBD1. CDR1 is MNHEY and CDR2 is SVGAGI in the germline V gene. CDR3 length: 14 residues. For the CDR3, the DNA is TGTGCCAGCAGCCGGACAGGAGCTAACTATGGCTACCCCTTC. This encodes CASSRTGANYGYPF.

The CDR3 is CASSLPGVGRGPGGEKLFF. In nucleotides, the CDR3 is TGTGCCAGCAGCTTGCCGGGGGTAGGCAGGGGGCCAGGTGGTGAAAAACTGTTTTTT. The chain recombines TRBV5-6 with TRBJ1-4; 8 bases fit TRBD1. CDR3 length: 19 amino acids. With 1 base clipped from V and 7 bases from J, the junction kept 18 bases outside the gene matches. Germline CDR1 is SGHDT and CDR2 is YYEEEE.

In its sample, this clone was seen once. This rearrangement joins TRBV6-4 to TRBJ2-1; D may be TRBD2 (6 bases). V lost 4 bases to trimming and J lost 4 bases, with 11 bases between them. CDR3 length: 14 amino acids. Germline loops: CDR1 MRHNA, CDR2 SNTAGT. CDR3 amino acids: CASSAASAYNEQFF. CDR3 coding DNA: TGTGCCAGCAGTGCCGCTAGCGCATACAATGAGCAGTTCTTC.

The rearrangement links TRBV28 to TRBJ2-7, with 12 bases matching TRBD1. The CDR3 is 15 amino acids. CDR1 is MDHEN, CDR2 SYDVKM, per germline. V was pared by 5 bases and J by 4 bases, with 6 bases of the junction left unmatched. CDR3 region: CASSRGTGGLYEQYF. CDR3 bases: TGTGCCAGCAGTCGCGGGACAGGGGGCTTATACGAGCAGTACTTC.

The rearrangement links TRBV19 to TRBJ2-7; TRBD2 aligns across 8 bases. CDR1 LNHDA and CDR2 SQIVND come from the germline V gene (reference sequence). J lost 3 bases, V lost 1 base, and 8 bases had no gene match. The CDR3 contains 16 residues. CDR3 nucleotides: TGTGCCAGTAGTATAGGACTCCGGGAGGGCCGCTACGAGCAGTACTTC. Translation: CASSIGLREGRYEQYF.

This clone has more than one count but fewer than ten. This chain uses TRBV19 with TRBJ1-2, with TRBD1 matching over 7 bases. Germline-derived CDR1 and CDR2 are LNHDA and SQIVND (reference sequence). Trimming at V came to 7 bases and at J to 3 bases, leaving 5 bases not matched to a gene. This CDR3 contains 13 residues. This chain's CDR3 is CASKPGGDYGYTF. The CDR3, as DNA: TGTGCCAGTAAACCAGGGGGTGACTATGGCTACACCTTC.

The chain joins TRBV7-3 to TRBJ2-2, with D maybe TRBD1 (6 bases). The germline gives CDR1 SGHTA, CDR2 FQGTGA. The CDR3 runs 16 residues. Trimming removed 4 bases from V and 0 bases from J, with 12 bases in between. The CDR3 sequence is CASSSKQGANTGELFF. In nucleotides, the CDR3 is TGTGCCAGCAGCTCAAAACAGGGCGCGAACACCGGGGAGCTGTTTTTT.

The chain combines TRBV30 with TRBJ1-1, with a possible D match to TRBD1 (5 bases). Germline assignment: CDR1 GTSNPN and CDR2 SVGIG (reference sequence). The CDR3 is 12 amino acids. Trimming took 2 bases from V and 10 from J, leaving 14 bases between them. The CDR3 here is CAWSRGELLAFF. The CDR3 nucleotides read TGTGCCTGGAGTCGGGGGGAGTTATTAGCTTTCTTT. The complete variable domain, with remaining parts taken from reference TRBV30 and TRBJ1-1, reads SQTIHQWPATLVQPVGSPLSLECTVEGTSNPNLYWYRQAAGRGLQLLFYSVGIGQISSEVPQNLSASRPQDRQFILSSKKLLLSDSGFYLCAWSRGELLAFFGQGTRLTVV.

J is TRBJ2-7 and V is TRBV9; no clear D gene. The germline V gene has CDR1 SGDLS and CDR2 YYNGEE. Trimming cost V 8 bases and J 4 bases, with 22 bases left between them. The CDR3 extends over 15 amino acids. CDR3: CASSPGPRESYEQYF. The CDR3 DNA sequence: TGTGCCAGTAGTCCGGGTCCACGAGAATCTTACGAGCAGTACTTC.

This sequence joins TRBV15 and TRBJ2-2; D gene ambiguous. The CDR3 is 14 amino acids. The ends were cut back, 1 base at V and 1 base at J, with 4 bases in the middle. CDR1 and CDR2 (germline): LNHNV, YYDKDF (reference sequence). In DNA, the CDR3 is TGTGCCACCAGCAGAGCTCGGAACACCGGGGAGCTGTTTTTT. It yields the protein CATSRARNTGELFF.

V and J are TRBV13 and TRBJ2-2, with D possibly being TRBD2 (5 bases). Germline CDR1 and CDR2: PRHDT and FYEKMQ (reference sequence). The CDR3 runs to 13 residues. The V end was cut by 8 bases, the J end by 4 bases, with 11 bases between. The CDR3 nucleotides are TGTGCCAGCGGCCAGCGGCCCACCGGGGAGCTGTTTTTT. Its translation is CASGQRPTGELFF.

This clone has a single count. This chain's CDR3 is CASSRYRGRGNEQFF. In DNA form, the CDR3 reads TGTGCCAGCAGCCGCTACAGGGGGCGCGGGAATGAGCAGTTCTTC. The chain is built from TRBV7-2 and TRBJ2-1; TRBD1 agrees at 9 bases. In germline, CDR1 is SGHTA, CDR2 FQGNSA. V lost 5 bases, J lost 7 bases, and 9 bases stayed unmatched. This CDR3 region has 15 residues.

This chain uses TRBV7-6 with TRBJ2-5, with TRBD2 matching over 8 bases. Unmatched junction bases numbered 15, after V lost 5 bases and J lost 4 bases. This CDR3 has 17 residues. In germline, CDR1 is SGHVS, CDR2 FNYEAQ. The CDR3 DNA is TGTGCCAGCAGCCCCTCATCGGGACTAGTATGGGGAGAGACCCAGTACTTC. This sequence encodes CASSPSSGLVWGETQYF.

Points on this clone: Other DNA sequences from this sample encode an identical CDR3 as well. The V call is TRBV2, the J call TRBJ2-1, with TRBD2 matching over 13 bases. This CDR3 comprises 16 residues. With V trimmed by 2 bases and J by 8 bases, 6 bases remained unmatched. CDR1 is SNHLY, CDR2 FYNNEI, per germline. CDR3 sequence reads: CASSETSGRGPHEQFF. The CDR3, as DNA: TGTGCCAGCAGTGAAACTAGCGGGAGGGGTCCCCATGAGCAGTTCTTC.

Regarding this clone: The identical CDR3 is also encoded by other nucleotide sequences in the sample. The V gene is TRBV7-3, the J gene TRBJ2-1; a possible D gene is TRBD2 (6 bases). This CDR3 region has 15 residues. V dropped 2 bases and J dropped 3 bases, with 11 bases sitting between them. The V gene's germline CDR1 is SGHTA and CDR2 FQGTGA. The CDR3 sequence is CASSLAGGDYNEQFF. CDR3 coding DNA: TGTGCCAGCAGCTTAGCCGGGGGAGACTACAATGAGCAGTTCTTC.

V and J are TRBV9 and TRBJ1-2, with D maybe TRBD1 (5 bases). From germline, CDR1 is SGDLS and CDR2 YYNGEE. This CDR3 spans 14 amino acids. The germline V and J ends were trimmed by 0 bases and 4 bases, with 10 bases remaining between them. The CDR3 DNA reads TGTGCCAGCAGCGTAGGGCAGGGTTCCTATGGCTACACCTTC. Translation gives CASSVGQGSYGYTF.

The chain has TRBV30 and TRBJ1-6; D may be TRBD1 (6 bases). Trimming took off 2 bases at V and 14 bases at J, with 13 bases between the two ends. This CDR3 contains 12 residues. CDR1 and CDR2 (germline): GTSNPN, SVGIG (reference sequence). In DNA, the CDR3 is TGTGCCTGGAGTCCCGAAGGGGGAACCCTCCACTTT. It yields the protein CAWSPEGGTLHF.

Here the CDR3 reads CASSQYGTSDYEQYF. CDR3 coding DNA: TGCGCCAGCAGCCAATATGGAACTAGCGACTACGAGCAGTACTTC. This chain links TRBV4-1 with TRBJ2-5; the match to TRBD2 covers 7 bases. The J call may be incorrect, as the DNA end agrees better with TRBJ2-7. CDR1 MGHRA and CDR2 YSYEKL come from the germline V gene. The CDR3 extends over 15 amino acids.

The rearrangement uses TRBV7-8 and TRBJ1-5; 7 nucleotides agree with TRBD1. The CDR3 extends over 15 amino acids. From germline, CDR1 is SGHVS and CDR2 FQNEAQ. The ends lost 4 bases at V and 1 base at J; junction bases unmatched: 4. CDR3 residues: CASSSSTGSNQPQHF. Here the CDR3 DNA reads TGTGCCAGCAGCTCATCGACAGGGAGCAATCAGCCCCAGCATTTT.

This clone has just one count. The V and J genes are TRBV19 and TRBJ2-7; TRBD1 agrees at 7 bases. The CDR3 length is 15 residues. Germline CDR1 reads LNHDA; CDR2 reads SQIVND (reference sequence). V lost 4 bases to trimming and J lost 1 base; unmatched junction nucleotides: 7. In DNA, the CDR3 is TGTGCCAGTAGTAGTCCGGGACAGTCATCCTACGAGCAGTACTTC. Amino acid sequence: CASSSPGQSSYEQYF.

The rearrangement links TRBV10-2 to TRBJ2-1; 7 bases are a match to TRBD1. CDR1 and CDR2 (germline): WSHSY, SAAADI. The J segment lost 6 bases and the V segment lost 8 bases, leaving 7 bases of the junction unmatched. The CDR3 length is 13 residues. CDR3 residues: CASRRDSGNEQFF. CDR3 nucleotide sequence: TGCGCCAGCCGCCGGGACAGTGGCAATGAGCAGTTCTTC.

CDR3 nucleotide sequence: TGTGCCAGCAGCCCCCAGGTGGGCACAGATACGCAGTATTTT. Amino acid sequence: CASSPQVGTDTQYF. The chain has TRBV7-2 and TRBJ2-3; D gene unclear. The V gene's germline CDR1 is SGHTA and CDR2 FQGNSA. V was clipped by 5 bases and J by 1 base, with 10 bases between them. The CDR3 loop spans 14 amino acids.

The chain links TRBV7-9 to TRBJ1-1; weak D call: TRBD1 (5 bases). Germline CDR1 reads SEHNR; CDR2 reads FQNEAQ (reference sequence). The CDR3 consists of 13 residues. Trimming took off 4 bases at V and 5 bases at J, with 11 bases between the two ends. CDR3 protein: CASSSSGRTEAFF. DNA of the CDR3: TGTGCCAGCAGCTCATCAGGGAGGACTGAAGCTTTCTTT.

CDR3 nucleotides: TGTGCCTGGAGCTTTCAAACAGGGTGGGGTCAGCCCCAGCATTTT. Residues: CAWSFQTGWGQPQHF. V usage is TRBV30 and J usage is TRBJ1-5; D possibly corresponds to TRBD1 (6 bases). Trimming took off 3 bases at V and 6 bases at J, with 18 bases between the two ends. The germline V gene has CDR1 GTSNPN and CDR2 SVGIG (reference sequence). The CDR3 runs 15 residues.